Sequencing of this T cell receptor (beta chain) was carried out in a study of blood T cell repertoires in COVID-19. As handled by the study authors: Amplifying reference gene primers gave estimates of nucleated cell counts. Clones were read by immunoSEQ multiplex PCR, and TCRdb kept only the in-frame ones, dropping some. The DNA was the basis for D and trimming; V, J and clone size are from that table. Found here are under 300,000 clones, approximately 83% of them singletons; the top ten hold about an eighth. The CDR3 contains 15 residues. The germline gives CDR1 MNHEY, CDR2 SVGAGI. J was trimmed by 7 bases and V by 6 bases; bases with no gene match: 6.

The chain has TRBV6-5 and TRBJ2-1, with TRBD2 identical over 13 bases. The origin of this receptor is a human donor in a cohort sampled during active COVID-19. Sequences were obtained from peripheral blood. The CDR3 region has the DNA TGTGCCAGCAGAATCGGGACTAGCGGGACTAATGAGCAGTTCTTC. It is translated as CASRIGTSGTNEQFF.